This T cell receptor (beta chain) was identified in a study of T cell responses to AZD1222 COVID-19 vaccine. Study-level points and caveats: Spike-specific TCR breadth and depth grew following two AZD1222 doses. Within unmutated variant regions lay the reported targets of nearly half of spike-specific TCRs.

Generated by immunoSEQ multiplex PCR, the TCRdb table keeps only in-frame clones and is missing some. The sample contains around 80,000 clones, around 85% of which appear only once. As concerns this clone: What it binds is not known.

Pooling of second doses given at about 4 or about 12 weeks was done. The germline CDR1 and CDR2 sequences are LNHNV and YYDKDF (reference sequence). The CDR3 covers 15 residues. With 3 bases removed from V and 0 bases from J, the gap between germline ends came to 9 bases. J is TRBJ1-3 and V is TRBV15, with D maybe TRBD1 (6 bases). The material was peripheral blood, obtained 28 days after the second AZD1222 dose. The TCR was taken from an adult who received the AZD1222 COVID-19 vaccine. The CDR3 loop is CATSSGTHSGNTIYF. The CDR3 DNA reads as TGTGCCACCAGCAGTGGGACACACTCTGGAAACACCATATATTTT.